This TCR beta chain was identified in a study of shared clonotypes between healthy human individuals. None of the donors, who were healthy HIV-negative adults, had recently had acute infections or vaccinations. This CDR3 has 15 amino acids. Trimming removed 6 bases at V and 1 base at J, with 13 bases between. Germline values: CDR1 MNHEY, CDR2 SMNVEV (reference sequence). Sequencing was performed with immunoSEQ multiplex PCR; in TCRdb, only in-frame clones are kept and a portion is missing. This sample yields 740,000 or so clones, of which 73% are seen a single time; 1.5% to 2% belongs to the top ten. Overall study results and limits: Represented genetic and exposure-history diversity was restricted by having few donors.

A word on this clone: Its antigen remains unidentified.

The V and J genes are TRBV27 and TRBJ2-1, with a weak D call TRBD2 (5 bases). The receptor was derived from a woman in her twenties or thirties in good health. The specimen sequenced was memory CD4+ T cells sorted from blood. The subset denotes: CD45RA-negative fraction. CDR3 in DNA: TGTGCCAGCAGCCGTGATGGACTGTCCTACAATGAGCAGTTCTTC. Translating it yields CASSRDGLSYNEQFF.